This TCR beta chain was captured in a study of OX40 agonist ivuxolimab in advanced cancers. The CDR3 consists of 14 residues. The V and J ends lost 0 bases and 4 bases respectively, with 9 bases between them. Germline V gene lookup returns CDR1 MNHEY and CDR2 SVGAGI. TCRdb keeps only in-frame clones here, not all; method: immunoSEQ multiplex PCR. There are 53,000 or so clones in the sample; approximately 75% occur only once, and around 2.3% lies in the top ten. The sequencing here drew on CD4+ or CD8+ T cells sorted from blood, taken in a trial of the OX40 agonist ivuxolimab. The TCR was taken from an adult with an advanced solid tumor such as melanoma, head and neck, liver or kidney cancer. The chain employs TRBV6-5 and TRBJ1-2; D unclear. CDR3 sequence (DNA): TGTGCCAGCAGTTACTCGATCACCATCTATGGCTACACCTTC. It translates to CASSYSITIYGYTF.